The rows below give T cell receptor beta chains drawn from one sample of a study of shared clonotypes between healthy human individuals. TCRdb's table, derived via immunoSEQ multiplex PCR, lists solely in-frame clones and lacks some. Here the sample spans around 2.1 million clones, roughly 91% being singletons. Input material: naive CD8+ T cells from PBMCs. The source is a man between 18 and 35 years old in good health. Some clones in this sample may be carry-over from other donors' samples. CDR3s include the opening cysteine and the closing phenylalanine or tryptophan. A D gene is named only where the DNA matches it firmly. Clone size is stated in some rows and not others, as once, few, many or a class when expanded.

CDR3,size,D,V,J
CASSKKGLGQETQYF,-,-,TRBV21-1,TRBJ2-5
CASRDGNTIYF,-,-,TRBV4-2,TRBJ1-3
CASSLRGDLATDTQYF,-,-,TRBV19,TRBJ2-3
CASSQVFGLDTEAFF,-,-,TRBV4-1,TRBJ1-1
CASSDSWGNTGELFF,-,-,TRBV25-1,TRBJ2-2
CATSRGRTVAYEQYF,-,-,TRBV15,TRBJ2-7
CASSVRDRLYEQYF,-,TRBD1,TRBV2,TRBJ2-7
CASSYSGGGTEAFF,once,-,TRBV6-5,TRBJ1-1
CASRHRDRGNRAGVEASPGELFF,-,TRBD1,TRBV5-1,TRBJ2-2
CASSSGLLEAFF,-,-,TRBV7-9,TRBJ1-1
CASESRDKTVEEAFF,-,-,TRBV5-8,TRBJ1-1
CASSHWVGTSLMGEQYF,once,TRBD2,TRBV4-2,TRBJ2-7
CASSFHGEVATQYF,-,-,TRBV4-1,TRBJ2-5
CASSEYSLRGAGNEQFF,-,-,TRBV25-1,TRBJ2-1
CASSTGSREAFF,-,-,TRBV7-9,TRBJ1-1
CASSGLAYTGELFF,-,TRBD2,TRBV27,TRBJ2-2
CASSLGGIGLAGESSYEQYF,-,TRBD2,TRBV16,TRBJ2-7
CASRDWTGVDTEAFF,-,TRBD1,TRBV5-4,TRBJ1-1
CASSKSESTFEKLFF,-,-,TRBV19,TRBJ1-4
CASSTLASSYNEQFF,-,-,TRBV19,TRBJ2-1
CASSGAGVLETQYF,-,TRBD2,TRBV9,TRBJ2-5
CSVRTGNDYEQYF,-,-,TRBV29-1,TRBJ2-7
CASSVEGQPQHF,few,-,TRBV2,TRBJ1-5
CASSPRFGNTIYF,once,-,TRBV6-5,TRBJ1-3
CASSATQTSPDYGYTF,-,-,TRBV2,TRBJ1-2
CASSLGTGEVQETQYF,-,-,TRBV7-9,TRBJ2-5
CASSPWKTVSSYEQYF,-,-,TRBV27,TRBJ2-7